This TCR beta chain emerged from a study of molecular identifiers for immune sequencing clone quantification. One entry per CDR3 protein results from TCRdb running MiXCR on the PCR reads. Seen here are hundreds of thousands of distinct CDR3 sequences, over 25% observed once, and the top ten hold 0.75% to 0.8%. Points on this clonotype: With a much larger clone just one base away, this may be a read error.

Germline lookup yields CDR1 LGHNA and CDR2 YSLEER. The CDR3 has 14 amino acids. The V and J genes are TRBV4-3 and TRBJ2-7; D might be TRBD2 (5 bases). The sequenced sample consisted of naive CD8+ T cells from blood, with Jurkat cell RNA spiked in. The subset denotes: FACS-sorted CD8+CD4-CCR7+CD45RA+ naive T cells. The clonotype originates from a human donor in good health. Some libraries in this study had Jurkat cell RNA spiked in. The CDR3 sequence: CASSQEEGPYAQYF. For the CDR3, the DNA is TGCGCCAGCAGCCAGGAAGAGGGTCCCTACGCGCAGTACTTC.